This T cell receptor (beta chain) appears in the sequencing data of a study of blood T cell repertoires in COVID-19. Study background: Samples came from the United States, Italy and Spain, spanning acute and convalescent COVID-19.

This CDR3 spans 17 amino acids. V gave up 4 bases and J gave up 1 base; unmatched junction bases: 8. CDR1 is KGHDR, CDR2 SFDVKD, per germline. Authors' processing steps: Amplification of reference gene primers was used by the study to estimate nucleated cell counts. Assay: immunoSEQ multiplex PCR; the TCRdb copy retains only in-frame clones and omits some. V, J and clone size are those of that table, while D and trimming were read from the DNA. The sample comprises a few hundred thousand clones, approximately 89% of which are singletons, and over 6% rests with the top ten. Material: peripheral blood. The clonotype was recovered from a woman aged 25 to 39 who had recovered from COVID-19. V and J are TRBV24-1 and TRBJ2-2; 7 bases are shared with TRBD1. In DNA, the CDR3 is TGTGCCACCAGTGAGCGACAGGGAATTGGGAACACCGGGGAGCTGTTTTTT. It is translated as CATSERQGIGNTGELFF.